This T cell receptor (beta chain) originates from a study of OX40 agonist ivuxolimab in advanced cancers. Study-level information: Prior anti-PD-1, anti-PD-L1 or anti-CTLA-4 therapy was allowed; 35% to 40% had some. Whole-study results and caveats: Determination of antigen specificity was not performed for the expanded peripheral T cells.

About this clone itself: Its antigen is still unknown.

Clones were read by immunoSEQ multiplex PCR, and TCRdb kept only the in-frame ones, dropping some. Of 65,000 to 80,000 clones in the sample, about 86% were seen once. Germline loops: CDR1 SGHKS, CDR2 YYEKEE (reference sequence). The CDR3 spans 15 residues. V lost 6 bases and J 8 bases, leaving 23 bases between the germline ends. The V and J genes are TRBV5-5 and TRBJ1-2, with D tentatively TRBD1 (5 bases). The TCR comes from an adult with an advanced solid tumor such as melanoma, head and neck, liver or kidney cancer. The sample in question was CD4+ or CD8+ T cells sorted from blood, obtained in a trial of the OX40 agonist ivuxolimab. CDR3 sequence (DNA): TGTGCCAGCAACCCGGGTGGGGCTGTGATGCGAGGCTACACCTTC. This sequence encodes CASNPGGAVMRGYTF.